Below, 32 T cell receptor beta chains from the same sample are listed, as sequenced in a study of T-cell memory formation after mild COVID-19. A single record per CDR3 protein comes from TCRdb applying MiXCR to the 5' RACE reads. The top ten hold around 9.2% of the sample, which has 400,000 to 500,000 distinct CDR3 sequences, roughly 20% seen once. Source material: PBMCs or a T cell subset sorted from them (not recorded which). These receptors came from an adult woman who had mild COVID-19 (a few samples of this study predate the infection). Cell type and time point are not known.

This clonotype was detected only a few times. V and J are TRBV4-1 and TRBJ1-1; D possibly corresponds to TRBD1 (6 bases). This CDR3 is built from 18 residues. Germline values: CDR1 MGHRA, CDR2 YSYEKL. Trimming removed 0 bases from V and 0 bases from J, with 17 bases in between. Here the CDR3 reads CASSQDRIWGGMNTEAFF. The CDR3, as DNA: TGCGCCAGCAGCCAAGATCGGATCTGGGGGGGCATGAACACTGAAGCTTTCTTT.

The count of this clonotype is one. The chain combines TRBV30 with TRBJ2-7; D possibly uses TRBD1 or TRBD2 (5 bases each). V lost 2 bases and J 2 bases, leaving 10 bases between the germline ends. The germline CDR1 and CDR2 sequences are GTSNPN and SVGIG (reference sequence). The CDR3 is made up of 13 amino acids. The CDR3 sequence is CAWSNGGPYEQYF. CDR3 DNA: TGTGCCTGGAGTAATGGGGGACCCTACGAGCAGTACTTC.

This chain joins TRBV18 and TRBJ2-7; tentatively, D is TRBD2 (5 bases). CDR1 and CDR2 from the germline V gene are KGHSH and LQKENI. There are 14 residues in the CDR3. Trimming removed 6 bases from V and 7 bases from J, with 19 bases in between. CDR3 in amino acids: CASSVAGLSGEQYF. CDR3 bases: TGTGCCAGCTCGGTGGCCGGCCTTTCGGGGGAGCAGTACTTC.

This clonotype was found a few times. The J gene is TRBJ2-1, the V gene TRBV12-3 or TRBV12-4; no firm D call. V shed 7 bases and J shed 3 bases, with 7 bases lying between them. The CDR3 is 12 amino acids. The CDR3 coding sequence is TGTGCCAGCACTCTAGGCTACAATGAGCAGTTCTTC. Amino acids: CASTLGYNEQFF.

The V call is TRBV29-1, the J call TRBJ1-4; D is unclear. Germline V gene data show CDR1 as SQVTM and CDR2 as ANQGSEA. The CDR3 length is 13 residues. The V end was cut by 6 bases, the J end by 2 bases, with 10 bases between. The CDR3 nucleotides are TGCAGCGTAGCCGGGAGTACTAATGAAAAACTGTTTTTT. Translation gives CSVAGSTNEKLFF. Supplemented by reference TRBV29-1 and TRBJ1-4, the full variable domain reads SAVISQKPSRDICQRGTSLTIQCQVDSQVTMMFWYRQQPGQSLTLIATANQGSEATYESGFVIDKFPISRPNLTFSTLTVSNMSPEDSSIYLCSVAGSTNEKLFFGSGTQLSVL.

The chain uses TRBV5-6 and TRBJ2-2, with 7 bases matching TRBD2. CDR1 and CDR2 (germline): SGHDT, YYEEEE. The CDR3 consists of 18 residues. The V and J ends lost 4 bases and 3 bases, in that order; junction bases with no gene match: 15. The CDR3 spells CASSRRDYELIYTGELFF. CDR3 bases: TGTGCCAGCAGCCGCCGGGACTACGAATTGATCTACACCGGGGAGCTGTTTTTT. Full variable domain (rest looked up from reference TRBV5-6 and TRBJ2-2): DAGVTQSPTHLIKTRGQQVTLRCSPKSGHDTVSWYQQALGQGPQFIFQYYEEEERQRGNFPDRFSGHQFPNYSSELNVNALLLGDSALYLCASSRRDYELIYTGELFFGEGSRLTVL.

Only a few counts were recorded for this clonotype. V gene TRBV20-1 combines with J gene TRBJ2-2; no definite D call. CDR1 is DFQATT, CDR2 SNEGSKA, per germline (reference sequence). Trimming removed 2 bases at V and 3 bases at J, with 13 bases between. The CDR3 totals 15 residues. The CDR3 nucleotides are TGCAGTGCTAGAAGTCCGGATTTCCACACCGGGGAGCTGTTTTTT. Its translation: CSARSPDFHTGELFF.

The chain couples TRBV2 to TRBJ2-1, with 10 bases matching TRBD1. Germline CDR1 is SNHLY and CDR2 is FYNNEI. J was trimmed by 7 bases and V by 10 bases; bases with no gene match: 13. This CDR3 contains 15 residues. The CDR3 nucleotides are TGTGCCACCACCGACAGGGACAGGGGAGTAAATGAGCAGTTCTTC. This encodes CATTDRDRGVNEQFF. Complete variable domain (other parts from reference TRBV2 and TRBJ2-1): EPEVTQTPSHQVTQMGQEVILRCVPISNHLYFYWYRQILGQKVEFLVSFYNNEISEKSEIFDDQFSVERPDGSNFTLKIRSTKLEDSAMYFCATTDRDRGVNEQFFGPGTRLTVL.

This clonotype turned up a few times. The chain joins TRBV5-1 to TRBJ2-7; TRBD1 matches 9 bases. With V trimmed by 3 bases and J by 5 bases, 6 bases remained unmatched. Looked up from germline, CDR1 is SGHRS and CDR2 is YFSETQ. The CDR3 extends over 14 amino acids. In nucleotides, the CDR3 is TGCGCCAGCAGCTCGGACAGGGGCAGGGACGAGCAGTACTTC. It is translated as CASSSDRGRDEQYF. The complete variable domain, with remaining parts taken from reference TRBV5-1 and TRBJ2-7, reads KAGVTQTPRYLIKTRGQQVTLSCSPISGHRSVSWYQQTPGQGLQFLFEYFSETQRNKGNFPGRFSGRQFSNSRSEMNVSTLELGDSALYLCASSSDRGRDEQYFGPGTRLTVT.

This clonotype was seen only a few times. The chain joins TRBV20-1 to TRBJ2-3; 9 positions agree with TRBD2. The CDR3 is made up of 12 amino acids. CDR1 and CDR2 from the germline V gene are DFQATT and SNEGSKA (reference sequence). In DNA, the CDR3 is TGCAGGCCCTCTAGCGGGGTGAATACGCAGTATTTT. Translation: CRPSSGVNTQYF.

This clonotype was seen a handful of times. The chain recombines TRBV11-2 with TRBJ2-2; D is unresolved. This CDR3 spans 15 amino acids. Trimming cost V 8 bases and J 4 bases, with 17 bases left between them. Germline loops: CDR1 SGHAT, CDR2 FQNNGV. CDR3: CASHPLARGTGELFF. CDR3 sequence (DNA): TGTGCCAGCCATCCTCTCGCGCGCGGCACCGGGGAGCTGTTTTTT.

This clonotype was counted a few times. This chain links TRBV20-1 with TRBJ2-5; unclear D gene. With 4 bases removed from V and 2 bases from J, the gap between germline ends came to 2 bases. CDR3 length: 10 residues. Germline CDR1 and CDR2: DFQATT and SNEGSKA (reference sequence). The CDR3 sequence is CSAIQETQYF. Written as DNA, the CDR3 is TGCAGTGCTATTCAAGAGACCCAGTACTTC.

V gene TRBV7-2 combines with J gene TRBJ2-7; 9 bases fit TRBD2. Trimming removed 4 bases from V and 3 bases from J; junction bases left unmatched: 7. CDR3 length: 15 amino acids. CDR1 SGHTA and CDR2 FQGNSA come from the germline V gene. The CDR3 coding sequence is TGTGCCAGCAGCTATGGAGTAGCGGGAGACTACGAGCAGTACTTC. Protein: CASSYGVAGDYEQYF.

This clonotype was picked up a small number of times. The gene calls are TRBV7-9 and TRBJ1-1, with 12 positions matching TRBD1. The CDR3 runs to 22 residues. J lost 0 bases, V lost 0 bases, and 17 bases had no gene match. CDR1 is SEHNR, CDR2 FQNEAQ, per germline (reference sequence). Here the CDR3 reads CASSLALWGQGAGSEMNTEAFF. Written as DNA, the CDR3 is TGTGCCAGCAGCTTAGCGCTCTGGGGACAGGGGGCAGGGTCCGAAATGAACACTGAAGCTTTCTTT.

This clonotype showed up just a few times. V usage is TRBV11-2 and J usage is TRBJ1-2; no firm D call. The germline V gene encodes CDR1 SGHAT and CDR2 FQNNGV. This CDR3 spans 16 amino acids. Trimming removed 4 bases from V and 0 bases from J, with 15 bases in between. CDR3: CASSSIYKDTNYGYTF. The CDR3 coding sequence is TGTGCCAGCAGCTCTATATATAAGGATACTAACTATGGCTACACCTTC.

The table lists this clonotype with a count of one. The chain is built from TRBV9 and TRBJ2-7; weak D call: TRBD1 (6 bases). Germline loops: CDR1 SGDLS, CDR2 YYNGEE. V lost 4 bases to trimming and J lost 0 bases, with 14 bases between them. CDR3 length: 15 amino acids. CDR3 sequence reads: CASSPRQEPSYEQYF. For the CDR3, the DNA is TGTGCCAGCAGCCCGAGACAGGAACCCTCCTACGAGCAGTACTTC.

This chain uses TRBV20-1 with TRBJ2-3, with 9 bases that match TRBD1. The CDR3 runs 14 residues. Germline-derived CDR1 and CDR2 are DFQATT and SNEGSKA (reference sequence). The trim removed 7 bases at V and 2 bases at J, leaving 7 bases unmatched. In DNA form, the CDR3 reads TGCAGTGTTTCGGACAGGGGCTCCACAGATACGCAGTATTTT. It specifies CSVSDRGSTDTQYF.

The table lists this clonotype with a few counts. CDR3 residues: CAISERGPFSTDTQYF. The CDR3 DNA sequence: TGTGCCATCAGTGAACGAGGACCCTTTAGCACAGATACGCAGTATTTT. This chain links TRBV10-3 with TRBJ2-3; D remains unclear. Germline CDR1 is ENHRY and CDR2 is SYGVKD. V was clipped by 3 bases and J by 0 bases, with 13 bases between them. The CDR3 extends over 16 amino acids.

This clonotype turned up a few times. The CDR3: CASSLETGHEQYF. CDR3 bases: TGTGCCAGCAGTTTGGAAACGGGGCACGAGCAGTACTTC. The rearrangement joins TRBV12-3 or TRBV12-4 to TRBJ2-7; either TRBD1 or TRBD2 may fit D (5 bases each). The V gene lost 3 bases and the J gene lost 5 bases, with 11 bases spanning the gap. The CDR3 extends over 13 amino acids.

This clonotype was picked up a small number of times. The rearrangement joins TRBV5-1 to TRBJ2-7, with 8 bases aligning to TRBD1. CDR1 SGHRS and CDR2 YFSETQ come from the germline V gene. The CDR3 contains 16 residues. Trimming removed 4 bases from V and 4 bases from J; junction bases left unmatched: 13. CDR3 bases: TGCGCCAGCAGCACCGGACAGGGTAGGATAGATTACGAGCAGTACTTC. Its protein is CASSTGQGRIDYEQYF. Filled out from reference TRBV5-1 and TRBJ2-7, the complete variable domain reads KAGVTQTPRYLIKTRGQQVTLSCSPISGHRSVSWYQQTPGQGLQFLFEYFSETQRNKGNFPGRFSGRQFSNSRSEMNVSTLELGDSALYLCASSTGQGRIDYEQYFGPGTRLTVT.

The J gene is TRBJ1-2, the V gene TRBV2, with D perhaps TRBD1 (5 bases). The CDR3 is 12 residues long. Germline lookup yields CDR1 SNHLY and CDR2 FYNNEI. Trimming removed 9 bases at V and 8 bases at J, with 16 bases between. This CDR3 reads CASKNAGSGYTF. As DNA, the CDR3 is TGTGCCAGTAAGAACGCAGGGAGCGGCTACACCTTC.

This clonotype has a count of ten or more. The chain is built from TRBV5-1 and TRBJ2-5; either TRBD1 or TRBD2 may fit D (5 bases each). The V gene's germline CDR1 is SGHRS and CDR2 YFSETQ. Trimming took off 3 bases at V and 4 bases at J, with 13 bases between the two ends. The CDR3 runs 14 residues. This chain's CDR3 is CASSSGRLRETQYF. Here the CDR3 DNA reads TGCGCCAGCAGCTCGGGACGCCTTAGAGAGACCCAGTACTTC.

This clonotype was recorded a few times. The chain recombines TRBV3-1 with TRBJ1-6; 7 bases map to TRBD1. The CDR3 is 15 residues long. Trimming removed 4 bases from V and 6 bases from J; junction bases left unmatched: 6. Germline loops: CDR1 LGHDT, CDR2 YNNKEL (reference sequence). The CDR3 nucleotides are TGTGCCAGCAGCCGGCCGGGACAGAGTAATTCACCCCTCCACTTT. Translated: CASSRPGQSNSPLHF.

This clonotype was detected a few times. V and J are TRBV11-2 and TRBJ2-7; perhaps TRBD1 as D (6 bases). Germline CDR1 reads SGHAT; CDR2 reads FQNNGV. The V end was cut by 4 bases, the J end by 2 bases, with 9 bases between. The CDR3 is 13 amino acids. The chain's CDR3 is CASSSGETYEQYF. The CDR3 DNA sequence: TGTGCCAGCAGCTCAGGGGAGACCTACGAGCAGTACTTC.

This clonotype has only a few counts. The gene calls are TRBV20-1 and TRBJ1-5; TRBD1 aligns across 9 bases. The germline V gene has CDR1 DFQATT and CDR2 SNEGSKA (reference sequence). The CDR3 is 19 amino acids. The trim removed 5 bases at V and 7 bases at J, leaving 24 bases unmatched. The DNA for the CDR3 is TGCAGTGCTGTCCGGACAGGGGTGTCGGGTTGGGAAGTGGGGCAGCCCCAGCATTTT. Encoded protein: CSAVRTGVSGWEVGQPQHF.

This clonotype was seen at least ten times. The chain is built from TRBV12-3 or TRBV12-4 and TRBJ1-5; D not resolved. V lost 3 bases and J lost 2, with 2 bases in between. The CDR3 runs 12 residues. The CDR3: CASSFGNQPQHF. CDR3 in DNA: TGTGCCAGCAGTTTCGGCAATCAGCCCCAGCATTTT.

This clonotype came up a few times. The chain joins TRBV11-2 to TRBJ2-3, with TRBD2 matching 9 bases. Trimming removed 5 bases from V and 12 bases from J; junction bases left unmatched: 9. The CDR3 contains 13 residues. Per germline, CDR1 SGHAT and CDR2 FQNNGV. CDR3 in amino acids: CASSPKAGTSQYF. The CDR3 bases are TGTGCCAGCAGCCCCAAGGCCGGGACTAGCCAGTATTTT.

This chain uses TRBV3-1 with TRBJ2-3; 8 bases align to TRBD2. Germline V CDR1 and CDR2: LGHDT, YNNKEL (reference sequence). Unmatched junction bases numbered 12, after V lost 3 bases and J lost 7 bases. The CDR3 runs 16 residues. The CDR3 reads CASSHYERGRTHTQYF. CDR3 DNA: TGTGCCAGCAGCCATTATGAGCGGGGGCGTACCCATACGCAGTATTTT.

The chain carries TRBV19 and TRBJ2-3; the D gene is possibly TRBD2 (6 bases). V lost 7 bases to trimming and J lost 2 bases, with 13 bases between them. Germline CDR1 is LNHDA and CDR2 is SQIVND (reference sequence). This CDR3 spans 14 amino acids. For the CDR3, the DNA is TGTGCCAGTACCATTGGGACTTTCACAGATACGCAGTATTTT. As protein: CASTIGTFTDTQYF. Drawing the rest from reference TRBV19 and TRBJ2-3, the complete variable domain is DGGITQSPKYLFRKEGQNVTLSCEQNLNHDAMYWYRQDPGQGLRLIYYSQIVNDFQKGDIAEGYSVSREKKESFPLTVTSAQKNPTAFYLCASTIGTFTDTQYFGPGTRLTVL.

V and J are TRBV6-6 and TRBJ1-5; TRBD1 matches 9 bases. The CDR3 totals 18 residues. Germline V gene lookup returns CDR1 MNHNY and CDR2 SVGAGI (reference sequence). Trimming cost V 6 bases and J 1 base; bases outside gene matches: 13. The CDR3 DNA reads TGTGCCAGCAGCCCGGACAGGGGTTCCATAGGAAGCAATCAGCCCCAGCATTTT. It encodes CASSPDRGSIGSNQPQHF.

The V gene is TRBV5-1, the J gene TRBJ1-1, with TRBD1 as a possible D gene (5 bases). Germline V gene data show CDR1 as SGHRS and CDR2 as YFSETQ. V was trimmed by 6 bases and J by 2 bases, leaving 11 bases between them. This CDR3 has 13 amino acids. DNA for the CDR3: TGCGCCAGCAATGGGGCCGGCAACACTGAAGCTTTCTTT. The encoded protein is CASNGAGNTEAFF.

This clonotype was counted only a few times. The chain recombines TRBV12-3 or TRBV12-4 with TRBJ2-7, with 10 positions matching TRBD2. The CDR3 is 14 residues long. V was pared by 6 bases and J by 5 bases, with 7 bases of the junction left unmatched. The CDR3 DNA reads as TGTGCCAGCAGGGGAGCGGGAGGGCCCCACGAGCAGTACTTC. Translated, it gives CASRGAGGPHEQYF.